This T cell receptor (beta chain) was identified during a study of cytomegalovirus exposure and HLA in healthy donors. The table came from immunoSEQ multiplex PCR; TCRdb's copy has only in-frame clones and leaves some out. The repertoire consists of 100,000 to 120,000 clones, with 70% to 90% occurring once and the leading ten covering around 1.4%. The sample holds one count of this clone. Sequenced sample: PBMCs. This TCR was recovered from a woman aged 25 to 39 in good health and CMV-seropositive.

CDR3 nucleotides: TGTGCCAGCAGCGCCCAGCGGGGGGTTGCAGATACGCAGTATTTT. It yields the protein CASSAQRGVADTQYF. This chain uses TRBV2 with TRBJ2-3; 9 nucleotides align to TRBD2. Germline V gives CDR1 SNHLY, CDR2 FYNNEI. V was pared by 6 bases and J by 4 bases, with 8 bases of the junction left unmatched. The CDR3 length is 15 residues.